The rows below give T cell receptor beta chains drawn from one sample of a study of tumor-infiltrating lymphocytes in oesophageal squamous cell carcinoma. TCRdb reprocessed the PCR reads via MiXCR and lists one record per CDR3 protein. The sample includes about 21,000 distinct CDR3 sequences, roughly two fifths of them seen just once. The specimen sequenced was esophageal tumor tissue. The receptors were gathered from a male donor with esophageal squamous cell carcinoma. CDR3s include the opening cysteine and the closing phenylalanine or tryptophan. D genes are given only for firm matches. Only part of the rows carry a size: once, few, many, or a class if the clone is expanded.

TGTGCCAGCAGCCGGGACAGAACCTACGAGCAGTACTTC,CASSRDRTYEQYF,TRBV6-1,TRBD1,many,TRBJ2-7
TGTGCCATCAGTGCATTCCGGGACAGGGGGCCTCAGATCTACGAGCAGTACTTC,CAISAFRDRGPQIYEQYF,TRBV10-3,TRBD1,few,TRBJ2-7
TGTGCCAGCAGCTTAGACCGGGGGGCGCAAGGGGAGCTGTTTTTT,CASSLDRGAQGELFF,TRBV7-2,-,medium-sized,TRBJ2-2
TGTGCCAGCAGCTTAACAGGCGGCACAGATACGCAGTATTTT,CASSLTGGTDTQYF,TRBV7-3,-,many,TRBJ2-3
TGTGCCAGCAGCCCCAAGGGCGGGAGGTTCTCCGAGCAGTTCTTC,CASSPKGGRFSEQFF,TRBV7-2,TRBD2,few,TRBJ2-1
TGCAGCGTCCAGTCTAGCGGGGGGTACGAGCAGTACTTC,CSVQSSGGYEQYF,TRBV29-1,TRBD2,-,TRBJ2-7
TGTGCCACCTCAGAAAGGTCGGCCGTCCTCTACGAGCAGTACTTC,CATSERSAVLYEQYF,TRBV2,-,many,TRBJ2-7
TGTGCCAGCAGCCCTTCCGGGACAGGAAACACCATATATTTT,CASSPSGTGNTIYF,TRBV7-6,-,many,TRBJ1-3
TGTGCCAGCAGACGGGACAGCCTCGATATCGGCTACACCTTC,CASRRDSLDIGYTF,TRBV12-3/TRBV12-4,TRBD1,few,TRBJ1-2
TGTGCCAGCAGGAAAGGGGGAAGCTCCTACAATGAGCAGTTCTTC,CASRKGGSSYNEQFF,TRBV7-2,-,-,TRBJ2-1
TGTGCCAGCAGCGCAAGTGTGGGGAGCCAAGAGACCCAGTACTTC,CASSASVGSQETQYF,TRBV9,-,-,TRBJ2-5
TGTGCCAGCTCACCACCTAGAGGACAGAAAGGGGAGACCCAGTACTTC,CASSPPRGQKGETQYF,TRBV18,-,many,TRBJ2-5
TGTGCCAGCAGTCAAACTAGCGGTAAATTCGATACGCAGTTCTTC,CASSQTSGKFDTQFF,TRBV7-6,TRBD2,-,TRBJ2-1
TGTGCCAGCAGCTTCGGGACCACCACCTACAATGAGCAGTTCTTC,CASSFGTTTYNEQFF,TRBV7-6,-,medium-sized,TRBJ2-1
TGTGCCAGCAGTTTACCTGCAGGCATTCCCTACGAGCAGTACTTC,CASSLPAGIPYEQYF,TRBV28,-,few,TRBJ2-7
TGTGCCAGCAGCCTGGACTCCTGGGGTCCCTACGAGCAGTACTTC,CASSLDSWGPYEQYF,TRBV5-5,-,many,TRBJ2-7
TGTGCCAGCAGCTCATCACAGGGGTTCGGAGAGACCCAGTACTTC,CASSSSQGFGETQYF,TRBV11-2,TRBD1,-,TRBJ2-5
TGTGCCAGCAGCCAAGAAGAACTAGCGGGAGTCGGGACAGATACGCAGTATTTT,CASSQEELAGVGTDTQYF,TRBV14,TRBD2,many,TRBJ2-3
TGTGCCACCAGTGACCGGACTAGCGGGAGTTTAGATACGCAGTATTTT,CATSDRTSGSLDTQYF,TRBV24-1,TRBD2,medium-sized,TRBJ2-3
TGTGCCAGCAGCTTAGACACGGAGCGCAATCAGCCCCAGCATTTT,CASSLDTERNQPQHF,TRBV7-8,-,medium-sized,TRBJ1-5
TGTGCCAGCAGACCCGGGGGGGATGGCTACACCTTC,CASRPGGDGYTF,TRBV27,-,-,TRBJ1-2
TGTGCCAGCAGCCAGCAGGAGGGGGATACGCAGTATTTT,CASSQQEGDTQYF,TRBV14,-,many,TRBJ2-3
TGTGCCAGCAGCTTAGCAGGGAGGACCTACGAGCAGTACTTC,CASSLAGRTYEQYF,TRBV7-8,-,many,TRBJ2-7
TGTGCCAGCAGCCCTGGACTAGTGGATTCAGATACGCAGCATTTT,CASSPGLVDSDTQHF,TRBV11-3,-,-,TRBJ1-5
TGTGCCAGCAGCGTAGCGGTACAGGGTAACGAGCAGTACTTC,CASSVAVQGNEQYF,TRBV9,-,-,TRBJ2-7
TGTGCCAGCAGTTTACGGCTAGCGGGCAATGAGCAGTTCTTC,CASSLRLAGNEQFF,TRBV12-3/TRBV12-4,TRBD2,-,TRBJ2-1
TGTGCCAGCAGACAGGGTGTGGAGACCCAGTACTTC,CASRQGVETQYF,TRBV6-1,-,few,TRBJ2-5
TGTGCCAGCACCGTGGGACAGGGCCGATACAATGAGCAGTTCTTC,CASTVGQGRYNEQFF,TRBV12-3/TRBV12-4,TRBD1,-,TRBJ2-1
TGCGCCAGCAGCTTGGATAATGGCAGGGCTTTCTTT,CASSLDNGRAFF,TRBV5-1,-,few,TRBJ1-1
TGTGCCAGCAGCCCCACAGGGCCAGATACGCAGTATTTT,CASSPTGPDTQYF,TRBV6-1,-,-,TRBJ2-3
TGTGCCAGCAGTGAATACGGAGGGATCGACTGGGGGGAGACCCAGTACTTC,CASSEYGGIDWGETQYF,TRBV6-1,-,-,TRBJ2-5
TGTGCCAGCAGTGACGAGGCCCAGGCGGGTGAGCAGTTCTTC,CASSDEAQAGEQFF,TRBV6-4,-,many,TRBJ2-1
TGTGCCAGCAGCTTAACTTCAAGGGGGGGCGTCTACGAGCAGTACTTC,CASSLTSRGGVYEQYF,TRBV7-2,-,-,TRBJ2-7
TGTGTCAACAGCCTCGAAGAGACCCAGTACTTC,CVNSLEETQYF,TRBV5-6,-,-,TRBJ2-5
TGTGCCAGCAGCTCTAAAGAGACCCAGTACTTC,CASSSKETQYF,TRBV11-2,-,-,TRBJ2-5
TGTGCCAGCAGCTTAGAGTACGGGAATGAAGCTTTCTTT,CASSLEYGNEAFF,TRBV7-8,-,medium-sized,TRBJ1-1
TGCGCCAGCAGCCCGGGCCTCAACAGGGTAAATCAGCCCCAGCATTTT,CASSPGLNRVNQPQHF,TRBV5-1,-,-,TRBJ1-5
TGTGCCAGCAGCTTATTGGGGGTCAGCTCCTACGAGCAGTACTTC,CASSLLGVSSYEQYF,TRBV7-3,-,many,TRBJ2-7
TGCAGCGTTGACCCTCAGGGGGCAGATACGCAGTATTTT,CSVDPQGADTQYF,TRBV29-1,TRBD1,few,TRBJ2-3
TGTGCCAGCAGCTCCCGGGACAGCTCCTACGAGCAGTACTTC,CASSSRDSSYEQYF,TRBV7-8,TRBD1,many,TRBJ2-7
TGTGCCAGCAGCTACGGACTAGCGGGATCCAACGAGCAGTACTTC,CASSYGLAGSNEQYF,TRBV5-6,TRBD2,many,TRBJ2-7
TGTGCCAGCAGCCTCAGGGAGGGAGGGGGGACCCAGTACTTC,CASSLREGGGTQYF,TRBV7-8,-,few,TRBJ2-5
TGTGCCAGCAGCCTAGGACAGGGGAGTTCACCCCTCCACTTT,CASSLGQGSSPLHF,TRBV7-8,TRBD1,medium-sized,TRBJ1-6
TGTGCCAGCAGCGTAGGGACACCTGGGGCCAACGTCCTGACTTTC,CASSVGTPGANVLTF,TRBV6-1,-,-,TRBJ2-6
TGCGCCAGCAGCTCGCGTAGTATGACAGGGGGCTACACCTTC,CASSSRSMTGGYTF,TRBV5-1,TRBD1,-,TRBJ1-2